Each of the 21 T cell receptor beta chains below was sequenced from the same sample in a study of blood T cell repertoires in COVID-19. Measured with immunoSEQ multiplex PCR; TCRdb has only the in-frame clones, and not every one. Here the sample spans roughly 670,000 clones, approximately 90% being singletons. Sequences were obtained from peripheral blood. The receptors shown here come from a woman under 30 with acute or convalescent COVID-19.

The chain is built from TRBV9 and TRBJ2-7, with a tentative D call TRBD2 (6 bases). The CDR3 has 14 amino acids. Germline loops: CDR1 SGDLS, CDR2 YYNGEE. V lost 3 bases and J lost 7, with 17 bases in between. CDR3 protein: CASSGNSGSGEQYF. CDR3 nucleotides: TGTGCCAGCAGCGGAAACAGCGGGTCGGGGGAGCAGTACTTC.

The chain uses TRBV11-3 and TRBJ2-5; TRBD2 agrees at 9 bases. The germline V gene has CDR1 SGHNT and CDR2 YENEEA. V was clipped by 5 bases and J by 5 bases; unmatched bases: 6. The CDR3 covers 14 residues. The CDR3 DNA is TGTGCCAGCAGCCCCAGCGGGGGGCGGGAGACCCAGTACTTC. It yields the protein CASSPSGGRETQYF.

This chain joins TRBV2 and TRBJ2-1; 9 positions match TRBD1. The CDR3 runs 16 residues. After removal of 4 bases from V and 5 bases from J, the junction contained 9 bases not matched to a gene. The V gene's germline CDR1 is SNHLY and CDR2 FYNNEI. Written as DNA, the CDR3 is TGTGCCAGCAGTGGCCCTGACAGGGGGTTAAACAATGAGCAGTTCTTC. Translated: CASSGPDRGLNNEQFF.

As regards this clone: Other DNA sequences in the sample encode the same CDR3. The rearrangement uses TRBV15 and TRBJ2-6; D possibly corresponds to TRBD2 (5 bases). CDR1 and CDR2 (germline): LNHNV, YYDKDF (reference sequence). The CDR3 is 16 amino acids. V lost 0 bases and J 1 base, leaving 7 bases between the germline ends. CDR3: CATSRDRGSGANVLTF. DNA of the CDR3: TGTGCCACCAGCAGAGATAGAGGGTCTGGGGCCAACGTCCTGACTTTC.

This chain links TRBV5-1 with TRBJ1-2; 7 bases match TRBD1. The CDR3 is 13 amino acids. Germline CDR1 is SGHRS and CDR2 is YFSETQ. V shed 0 bases and J 8 bases; nucleotides not matched to a gene: 4. The CDR3 loop is CASSLARGEGYTF. DNA of the CDR3: TGCGCCAGCAGCTTGGCCAGGGGGGAAGGCTACACCTTC.

The V and J genes are TRBV5-4 and TRBJ1-1; tentatively, D is TRBD1 (6 bases). CDR3 size: 14 residues. Trimming took off 6 bases at V and 1 base at J, with 13 bases between the two ends. Germline V lookup: CDR1 SGHNT, CDR2 YYREEE (reference sequence). CDR3: CASTGGQPNTEAFF. For the CDR3, the DNA is TGTGCCAGCACCGGGGGGCAGCCGAACACTGAAGCTTTCTTT.

V gene TRBV30 combines with J gene TRBJ2-3; 8 bases are a match to TRBD2. The CDR3 totals 19 residues. Germline V gene data show CDR1 as GTSNPN and CDR2 as SVGIG (reference sequence). The junction had 19 bases not matched to a gene; V was cut back by 0 bases and J by 5 bases. In nucleotides, the CDR3 is TGTGCCTGGAGTGTATTCGAGGGTCCGGCGGGGGGTTCCAGAGATACGCAGTATTTT. Translated, it gives CAWSVFEGPAGGSRDTQYF. Supplemented by reference TRBV30 and TRBJ2-3, the full variable domain reads SQTIHQWPATLVQPVGSPLSLECTVEGTSNPNLYWYRQAAGRGLQLLFYSVGIGQISSEVPQNLSASRPQDRQFILSSKKLLLSDSGFYLCAWSVFEGPAGGSRDTQYFGPGTRLTVL.

This chain connects TRBV13 to TRBJ2-7; possibly TRBD1 for D (5 bases). The germline V and J ends were trimmed by 0 bases and 0 bases, with 6 bases remaining between them. This CDR3 region has 14 residues. Germline CDR1 and CDR2: PRHDT and FYEKMQ (reference sequence). The CDR3 reads CASSLGTDSYEQYF. Here the CDR3 DNA reads TGTGCCAGCAGCTTAGGGACAGACTCCTACGAGCAGTACTTC. The complete variable domain, with remaining parts taken from reference TRBV13 and TRBJ2-7, reads AAGVIQSPRHLIKEKRETATLKCYPIPRHDTVYWYQQGPGQDPQFLISFYEKMQSDKGSIPDRFSAQQFSDYHSELNMSSLELGDSALYFCASSLGTDSYEQYFGPGTRLTVT.

The chain uses TRBV10-3 and TRBJ2-3, with TRBD2 identical over 16 bases. Unmatched junction bases numbered 4, after V lost 6 bases and J lost 4 bases. Germline CDR1 is ENHRY and CDR2 is SYGVKD. The CDR3 has 16 amino acids. The CDR3 protein is CAIRPGTSGGADTQYF. The CDR3 coding sequence is TGTGCCATCAGACCCGGGACTAGCGGGGGGGCAGATACGCAGTATTTT.

J is TRBJ2-7 and V is TRBV7-9; 10 nucleotides match TRBD1. The CDR3 consists of 16 residues. CDR1 is SEHNR and CDR2 is FQNEAQ in the germline V gene (reference sequence). Germline trimming cut 5 bases from V and 3 bases from J; bases unmatched to any gene: 10. CDR3 nucleotides: TGTGCCAGCAGCCCGAAACCGGGACAGGGGAACTACGAGCAGTACTTC. Amino acid sequence: CASSPKPGQGNYEQYF.

This chain uses TRBV7-9 with TRBJ1-1, with D perhaps matching TRBD1 (5 bases). The CDR3 totals 15 residues. Germline values: CDR1 SEHNR, CDR2 FQNEAQ (reference sequence). V lost 1 base and J 5 bases, leaving 14 bases between the germline ends. The CDR3 nucleotides read TGTGCCAGCAGCTTAGGTGGCAGGGAGGTTACTGAAGCTTTCTTT. This sequence encodes CASSLGGREVTEAFF.

J is TRBJ1-1 and V is TRBV7-9; tentative D call: TRBD1 (5 bases). The length of the CDR3 is 15 residues. The germline CDR1 and CDR2 sequences are SEHNR and FQNEAQ (reference sequence). The V end lost 3 bases, the J end lost 0 bases, and 11 bases lay between the germline ends. The CDR3 DNA reads TGTGCCAGCAGCTTTACAGGCGCCATGAACACTGAAGCTTTCTTT. Encoded protein: CASSFTGAMNTEAFF.

This clone was counted between two and nine times. This chain uses TRBV6-5 with TRBJ1-2, with D possibly matching TRBD1 (6 bases). Germline V gene sequence: CDR1 MNHEY, CDR2 SVGAGI. The CDR3 has 15 residues. V was trimmed by 7 bases and J by 2 bases, leaving 17 bases between them. DNA for the CDR3: TGTGCCAGCATATCCACAGGGAGTAGAAACTATGGCTACACCTTC. It yields the protein CASISTGSRNYGYTF.

The genes are TRBV19 and TRBJ1-2; D is unresolved. V was pared by 3 bases and J by 1 base, with 9 bases between. The CDR3 length is 14 residues. In germline, CDR1 is LNHDA, CDR2 SQIVND (reference sequence). In DNA, the CDR3 is TGTGCCAGTAGTATCGAGTATTTTAACTATGGCTACACCTTC. This codes for CASSIEYFNYGYTF.

The chain links TRBV27 to TRBJ1-6; D is undetermined. CDR1 is MNHEY, CDR2 SMNVEV, per germline (reference sequence). This CDR3 region has 14 residues. V dropped 5 bases and J dropped 6 bases, with 11 bases sitting between them. This CDR3 is CASSAGFFNSPLHF. CDR3 in DNA: TGTGCCAGCAGTGCCGGGTTCTTTAATTCACCCCTCCACTTT.

This sequence joins TRBV30 and TRBJ1-4, with D unresolved. The CDR3 sequence is 14 residues long. Germline CDR1 is GTSNPN and CDR2 is SVGIG (reference sequence). Trimming pared 2 bases from V and 2 bases from J, leaving 9 bases between. The CDR3 loop reads CAWSIRHTNEKLFF. In DNA, the CDR3 is TGTGCCTGGAGTATTCGACATACTAATGAAAAACTGTTTTTT.

V gene TRBV3-1 (or the pseudogene TRBV3-2) combines with J gene TRBJ1-4; no clear D. The CDR3 has 12 residues. Trimming left V 5 bases short and J 11 bases short, with 12 bases between. Germline V gene sequence: CDR1 LGHDT, CDR2 YNNKEL (reference sequence). Here the CDR3 reads CASSAPGWKLFF. CDR3 nucleotide sequence: TGTGCCAGCAGCGCACCGGGGTGGAAACTGTTTTTT.

The CDR3 loop reads CASSYGTGAFF. The CDR3 DNA follows: TGTGCCAGCTCCTATGGGACAGGAGCTTTCTTT. The gene calls are TRBV19 and TRBJ1-1, with TRBD1 matching over 8 bases. The CDR3 extends over 11 amino acids. Per germline, CDR1 LNHDA and CDR2 SQIVND (reference sequence). V was pared by 9 bases and J by 10 bases, with 7 bases of the junction left unmatched. Complete variable domain (other parts from reference TRBV19 and TRBJ1-1): DGGITQSPKYLFRKEGQNVTLSCEQNLNHDAMYWYRQDPGQGLRLIYYSQIVNDFQKGDIAEGYSVSREKKESFPLTVTSAQKNPTAFYLCASSYGTGAFFGQGTRLTVV.

This chain uses TRBV7-8 with TRBJ2-3, with 7 bases matching TRBD1. J lost 6 bases, V lost 4 bases, and 13 bases had no gene match. CDR1 SGHVS and CDR2 FQNEAQ come from the germline V gene. CDR3 length equals 16 residues. The CDR3 DNA sequence: TGTGCCAGCAGCTCATCGAGGGGGCGCAAGATGGATACGCAGTATTTT. Translating it yields CASSSSRGRKMDTQYF.

The gene calls are TRBV19 and TRBJ1-4; D possibly corresponds to TRBD1 (5 bases). Germline assignment: CDR1 LNHDA and CDR2 SQIVND (reference sequence). Trimming stripped 3 bases from V and 4 bases from J, with 18 bases between. The CDR3 runs to 17 residues. CDR3 sequence: CASSMASRQSLNEKLFF. CDR3 nucleotide sequence: TGTGCCAGTAGTATGGCGAGCCGACAGAGCCTTAATGAAAAACTGTTTTTT.

This chain links TRBV24-1 with TRBJ2-2, with D unclear. This CDR3 comprises 14 residues. Germline-derived CDR1 and CDR2 are KGHDR and SFDVKD. Between the trimmed V and J ends, which lost 1 base and 8 bases, there was a span of 10 bases. The chain's CDR3 is CATSDFSGFGELFF. The CDR3 nucleotides read TGTGCCACCAGTGATTTTTCCGGGTTTGGGGAGCTGTTTTTT.